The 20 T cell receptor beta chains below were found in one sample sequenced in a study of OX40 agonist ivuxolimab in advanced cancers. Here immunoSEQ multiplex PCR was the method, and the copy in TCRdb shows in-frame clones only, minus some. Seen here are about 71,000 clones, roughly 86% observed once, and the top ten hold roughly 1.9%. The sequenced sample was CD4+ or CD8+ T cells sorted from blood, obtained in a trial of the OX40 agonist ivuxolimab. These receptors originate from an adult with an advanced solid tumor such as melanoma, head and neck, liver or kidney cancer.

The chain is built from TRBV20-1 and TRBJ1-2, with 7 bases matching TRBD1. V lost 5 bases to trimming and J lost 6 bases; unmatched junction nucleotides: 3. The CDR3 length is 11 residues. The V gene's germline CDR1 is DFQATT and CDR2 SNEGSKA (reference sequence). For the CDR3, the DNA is TGCAGTGCTTCGGGACAGCATGGCTACACCTTC. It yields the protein CSASGQHGYTF.

The CDR3 DNA reads TGTGCCAGCAGCCGACAGGGAGGAACAACCAACATTCAGTACTTC. Translated: CASSRQGGTTNIQYF. The V gene is TRBV7-2, the J gene TRBJ2-4; TRBD1 is a possible D gene (7 bases). V lost 5 bases and J 7 bases, leaving 18 bases between the germline ends. The CDR3 has 15 residues. Germline assignment: CDR1 SGHTA and CDR2 FQGNSA.

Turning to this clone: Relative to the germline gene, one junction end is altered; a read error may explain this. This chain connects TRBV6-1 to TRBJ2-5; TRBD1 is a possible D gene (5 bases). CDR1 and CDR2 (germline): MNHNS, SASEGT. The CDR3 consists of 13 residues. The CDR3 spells CASREGVWETQYF. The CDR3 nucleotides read TGTGCCAGCAGGGAAGGGGTATGGGAGACCCAGTACTTC.

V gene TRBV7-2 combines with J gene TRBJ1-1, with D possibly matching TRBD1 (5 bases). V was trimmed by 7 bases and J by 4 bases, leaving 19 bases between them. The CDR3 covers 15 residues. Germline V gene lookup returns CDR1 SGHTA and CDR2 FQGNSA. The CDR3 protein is CASKPGRVWGTEAFF. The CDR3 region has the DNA TGTGCCAGCAAGCCGGGACGTGTGTGGGGCACTGAAGCTTTCTTT. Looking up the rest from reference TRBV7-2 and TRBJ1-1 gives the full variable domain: GAGVSQSPSNKVTEKGKDVELRCDPISGHTALYWYRQSLGQGLEFLIYFQGNSAPDKSGLPSDRFSAERTGGSVSTLTIQRTQQEDSAVYLCASKPGRVWGTEAFFGQGTRLTVV.

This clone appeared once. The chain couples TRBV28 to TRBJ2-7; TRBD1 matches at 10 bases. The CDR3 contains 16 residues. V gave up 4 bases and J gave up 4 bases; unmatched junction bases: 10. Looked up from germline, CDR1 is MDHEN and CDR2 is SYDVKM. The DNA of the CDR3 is TGTGCCAGCAGTTCCCGGTCTGGGACAGGGGTTTACGAGCAGTACTTC. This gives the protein CASSSRSGTGVYEQYF. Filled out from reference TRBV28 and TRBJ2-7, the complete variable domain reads DVKVTQSSRYLVKRTGEKVFLECVQDMDHENMFWYRQDPGLGLRLIYFSYDVKMKEKGDIPEGYSVSREKKERFSLILESASTNQTSMYLCASSSRSGTGVYEQYFGPGTRLTVT.

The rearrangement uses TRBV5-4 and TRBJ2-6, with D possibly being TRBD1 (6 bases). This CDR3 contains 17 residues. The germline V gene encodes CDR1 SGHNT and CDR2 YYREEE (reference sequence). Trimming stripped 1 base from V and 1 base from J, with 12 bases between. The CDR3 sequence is CASSLWDIRSGANVLTF. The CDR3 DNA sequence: TGTGCCAGCAGCTTGTGGGACATCCGTTCTGGGGCCAACGTCCTGACTTTC.

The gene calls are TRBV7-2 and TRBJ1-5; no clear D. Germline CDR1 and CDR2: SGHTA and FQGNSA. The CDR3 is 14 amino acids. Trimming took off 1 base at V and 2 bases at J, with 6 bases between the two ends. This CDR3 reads CASSLDSGNQPQHF. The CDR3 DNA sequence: TGTGCCAGCAGCTTAGACAGCGGCAATCAGCCCCAGCATTTT. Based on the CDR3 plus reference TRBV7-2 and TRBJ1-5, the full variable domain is GAGVSQSPSNKVTEKGKDVELRCDPISGHTALYWYRQSLGQGLEFLIYFQGNSAPDKSGLPSDRFSAERTGGSVSTLTIQRTQQEDSAVYLCASSLDSGNQPQHFGDGTRLSIL.

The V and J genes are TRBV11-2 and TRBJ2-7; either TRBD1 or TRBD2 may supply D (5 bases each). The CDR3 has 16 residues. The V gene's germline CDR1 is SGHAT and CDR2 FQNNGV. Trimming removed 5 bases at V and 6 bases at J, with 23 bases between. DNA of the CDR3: TGTGCCAGCAGCCTCACGGATTCCGGACAAGCGGCCGAGCAGTACTTC. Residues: CASSLTDSGQAAEQYF.

CDR3 loop: CASSTGADNSPLHF. CDR3 DNA sequence: TGTGCCAGCAGTACGGGGGCAGATAATTCACCCCTCCACTTT. The chain has TRBV6-5 and TRBJ1-6, with D perhaps matching TRBD1 (6 bases). The germline CDR1 and CDR2 sequences are MNHEY and SVGAGI. The V and J ends lost 5 bases and 5 bases respectively, with 10 bases between them. The CDR3 is made up of 14 amino acids.

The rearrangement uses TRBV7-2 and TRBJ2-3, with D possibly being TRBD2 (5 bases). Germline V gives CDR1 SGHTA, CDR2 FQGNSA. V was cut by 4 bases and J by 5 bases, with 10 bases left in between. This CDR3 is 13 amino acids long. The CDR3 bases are TGTGCCAGCAGCTCTAGGACTCAAGATACGCAGTATTTT. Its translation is CASSSRTQDTQYF.

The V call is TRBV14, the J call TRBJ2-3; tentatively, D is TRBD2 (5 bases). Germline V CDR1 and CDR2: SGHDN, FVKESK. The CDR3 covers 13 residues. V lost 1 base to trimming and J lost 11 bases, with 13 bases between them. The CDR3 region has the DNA TGTGCCAGCAGCCAAGGTTCCGGAGGCGAGCAGTATTTT. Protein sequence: CASSQGSGGEQYF.

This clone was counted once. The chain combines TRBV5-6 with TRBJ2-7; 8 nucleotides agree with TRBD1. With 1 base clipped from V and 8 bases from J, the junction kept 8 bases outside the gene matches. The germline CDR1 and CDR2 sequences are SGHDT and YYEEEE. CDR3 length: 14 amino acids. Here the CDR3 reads CASSLPLRDRKQYF. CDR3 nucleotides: TGTGCCAGCAGCTTGCCCCTCCGGGACAGGAAGCAGTACTTC.

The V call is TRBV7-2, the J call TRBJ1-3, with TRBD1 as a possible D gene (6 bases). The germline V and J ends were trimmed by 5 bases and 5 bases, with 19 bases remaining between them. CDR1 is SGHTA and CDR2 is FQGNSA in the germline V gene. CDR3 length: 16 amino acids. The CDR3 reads CASSPLGGGKRNTIYF. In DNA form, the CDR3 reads TGTGCCAGCAGCCCCTTAGGAGGGGGAAAAAGAAACACCATATATTTT. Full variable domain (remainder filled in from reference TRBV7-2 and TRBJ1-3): GAGVSQSPSNKVTEKGKDVELRCDPISGHTALYWYRQSLGQGLEFLIYFQGNSAPDKSGLPSDRFSAERTGGSVSTLTIQRTQQEDSAVYLCASSPLGGGKRNTIYFGEGSWLTVV.

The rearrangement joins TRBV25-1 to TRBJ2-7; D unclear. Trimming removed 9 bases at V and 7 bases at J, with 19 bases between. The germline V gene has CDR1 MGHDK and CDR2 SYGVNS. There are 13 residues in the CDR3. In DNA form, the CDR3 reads TGTGCCAGAGTGACGGATAGGGCTACGGAGCAGTACTTC. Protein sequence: CARVTDRATEQYF.

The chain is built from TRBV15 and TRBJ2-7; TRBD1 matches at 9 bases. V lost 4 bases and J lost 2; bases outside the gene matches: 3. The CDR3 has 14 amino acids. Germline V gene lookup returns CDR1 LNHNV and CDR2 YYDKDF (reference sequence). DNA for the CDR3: TGTGCCACCAGCATGGACAGGGGACCCTACGAGCAGTACTTC. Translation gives CATSMDRGPYEQYF.

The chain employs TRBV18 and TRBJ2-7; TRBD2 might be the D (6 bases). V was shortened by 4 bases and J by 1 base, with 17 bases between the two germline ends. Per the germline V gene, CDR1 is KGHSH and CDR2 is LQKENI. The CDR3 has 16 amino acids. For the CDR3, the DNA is TGTGCCAGCTCACAACCTGGGCGGGGTGAATCCTACGAGCAGTACTTC. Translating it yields CASSQPGRGESYEQYF.

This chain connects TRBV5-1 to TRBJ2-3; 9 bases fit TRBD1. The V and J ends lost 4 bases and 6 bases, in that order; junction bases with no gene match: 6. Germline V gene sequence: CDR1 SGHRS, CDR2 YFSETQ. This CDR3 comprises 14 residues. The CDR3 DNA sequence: TGCGCCAGCAGCCCCGGGACAGGGCAGGATACGCAGTATTTT. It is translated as CASSPGTGQDTQYF.

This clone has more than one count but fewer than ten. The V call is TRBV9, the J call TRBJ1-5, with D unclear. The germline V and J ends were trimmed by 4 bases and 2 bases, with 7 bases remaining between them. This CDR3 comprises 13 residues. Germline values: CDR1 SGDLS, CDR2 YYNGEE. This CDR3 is CASSPRGNQPQHF. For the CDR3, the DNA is TGTGCCAGCAGCCCGAGGGGCAATCAGCCCCAGCATTTT. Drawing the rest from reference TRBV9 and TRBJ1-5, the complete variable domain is DSGVTQTPKHLITATGQRVTLRCSPRSGDLSVYWYQQSLDQGLQFLIQYYNGEERAKGNILERFSAQQFPDLHSELNLSSLELGDSALYFCASSPRGNQPQHFGDGTRLSIL.

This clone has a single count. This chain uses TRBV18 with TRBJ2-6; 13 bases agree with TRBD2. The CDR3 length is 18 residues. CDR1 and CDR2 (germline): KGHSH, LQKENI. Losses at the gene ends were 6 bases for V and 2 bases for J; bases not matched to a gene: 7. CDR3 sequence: CASSPGTSGVAGANVLTF. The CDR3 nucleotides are TGTGCCAGCTCGCCCGGGACTAGCGGGGTCGCTGGGGCCAACGTCCTGACTTTC.

The DNA for the CDR3 is TGTGCCAGCAGTCACGGACAAAACATTCAGTACTTC. Protein product: CASSHGQNIQYF. This chain links TRBV6-6 with TRBJ2-4; D is undetermined. CDR1 and CDR2 from the germline V gene are MNHNY and SVGAGI (reference sequence). V lost 5 bases to trimming and J lost 5 bases, with 7 bases between them. The CDR3 is made up of 12 amino acids.